The 2 T cell receptor beta chains in this list originate from one sample, sequenced in a study of CD8+ T cells in alopecia areata. It was cDNA, reverse transcribed from extracted RNA, that served as the sequencing template. Libraries were prepared by immunoSEQ multiplex PCR; TCRdb keeps only in-frame clonotypes and omits some of them. Of 98,000 or so clones detected, under 60% appear once; the ten largest clones hold 20% to 30%. Sequencing input: NKG2D-low CD8+ T cells sorted from blood. The receptors derive from a human donor with alopecia areata.

This rearrangement joins TRBV19 to TRBJ2-7, with D tentatively TRBD1 or TRBD2 (5 bases each). With 5 bases removed from V and 1 base from J, the gap between germline ends came to 15 bases. Per the germline V gene, CDR1 is LNHDA and CDR2 is SQIVND (reference sequence). CDR3 size: 15 residues. CDR3 sequence reads: CASSPMGDGSYEQYF. For the CDR3, the DNA is TGTGCCAGTAGTCCGATGGGGGACGGGTCCTACGAGCAGTACTTC.

There are a few counts of this clone. An end of the junction differs from the germline gene, which may be a read error. The chain carries TRBV29-1 and TRBJ2-5; 11 bases align to TRBD2. Gene TRBJ2-7 matches the end of the DNA better, so the J call may be wrong. The CDR3 has 14 residues. Germline V gene data show CDR1 as SQVTM and CDR2 as ANQGSEA. CDR3 residues: CSVEGTSGSYEQYF. CDR3 nucleotides: TGCAGCGTAGAAGGAACTAGCGGGAGCTACGAGCAGTACTTC.